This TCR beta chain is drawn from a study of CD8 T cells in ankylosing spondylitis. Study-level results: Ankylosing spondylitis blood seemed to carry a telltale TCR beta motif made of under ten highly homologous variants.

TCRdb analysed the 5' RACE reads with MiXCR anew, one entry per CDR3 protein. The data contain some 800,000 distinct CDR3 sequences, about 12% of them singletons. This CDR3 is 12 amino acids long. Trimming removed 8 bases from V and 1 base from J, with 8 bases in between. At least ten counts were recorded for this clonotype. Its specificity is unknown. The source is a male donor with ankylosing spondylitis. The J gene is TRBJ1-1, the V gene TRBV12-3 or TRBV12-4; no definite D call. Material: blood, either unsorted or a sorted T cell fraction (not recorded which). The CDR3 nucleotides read TGTGCCAGCTCGATACAGAACACTGAAGCTTTCTTT. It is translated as CASSIQNTEAFF.